These 5 T cell receptor beta chains were all obtained from the same sample, sequenced in a study of T cell responses to AZD1222 COVID-19 vaccine. Libraries were prepared by immunoSEQ multiplex PCR; TCRdb keeps only in-frame clonotypes and omits some of them. Here the sample spans roughly 130,000 clones, approximately 83% being singletons. The source material was peripheral blood, sampled on day 0 of AZD1222 vaccination. These receptors all stem from an adult in good health.

This chain joins TRBV7-2 and TRBJ2-2, with D tentatively TRBD1 (5 bases). The length of the CDR3 is 12 residues. Germline V gene sequence: CDR1 SGHTA, CDR2 FQGNSA. Trimming cost V 5 bases and J 6 bases, with 7 bases left between them. CDR3 bases: TGTGCCAGCAGCGGGGCCGCCGGGGAGCTGTTTTTT. Translating it yields CASSGAAGELFF. The whole variable domain, filled in from reference TRBV7-2 and TRBJ2-2, reads GAGVSQSPSNKVTEKGKDVELRCDPISGHTALYWYRQSLGQGLEFLIYFQGNSAPDKSGLPSDRFSAERTGGSVSTLTIQRTQQEDSAVYLCASSGAAGELFFGEGSRLTVL.

This chain connects TRBV5-6 to TRBJ1-1, with D maybe TRBD1 (6 bases). Germline V gene sequence: CDR1 SGHDT, CDR2 YYEEEE. The CDR3 loop spans 15 amino acids. Between the trimmed V and J ends, which lost 2 bases and 1 base, there was a span of 12 bases. The CDR3 region has the DNA TGTGCCAGCAGCTTTTCGGGGGCAGGGAACACTGAAGCTTTCTTT. Its protein is CASSFSGAGNTEAFF. Using reference TRBV5-6 and TRBJ1-1 for the parts outside the CDR3, the full variable domain is DAGVTQSPTHLIKTRGQQVTLRCSPKSGHDTVSWYQQALGQGPQFIFQYYEEEERQRGNFPDRFSGHQFPNYSSELNVNALLLGDSALYLCASSFSGAGNTEAFFGQGTRLTVV.

This chain uses TRBV2 with TRBJ1-3; the match to TRBD1 covers 7 bases. The germline V gene has CDR1 SNHLY and CDR2 FYNNEI. The CDR3 totals 16 residues. Unmatched junction bases numbered 8, after V lost 4 bases and J lost 2 bases. In DNA form, the CDR3 reads TGTGCCAGCAGTGTCCAAGGACAGGTAGCTGGAAACACCATATATTTT. It translates to CASSVQGQVAGNTIYF.

V and J are TRBV18 and TRBJ2-6, with D perhaps matching TRBD2 (5 bases). V lost 0 bases, J lost 4 bases, and 10 bases lay in between. CDR1 and CDR2 (germline): KGHSH, LQKENI. The CDR3 consists of 16 residues. CDR3 sequence: CASSPPEGRGANVLTF. The CDR3 nucleotides read TGTGCCAGCTCACCACCCGAGGGTAGGGGGGCCAACGTCCTGACTTTC. The variable domain in full, with the rest retrieved from reference TRBV18 and TRBJ2-6, is NAGVMQNPRHLVRRRGQEARLRCSPMKGHSHVYWYRQLPEEGLKFMVYLQKENIIDESGMPKERFSAEFPKEGPSILRIQQVVRGDSAAYFCASSPPEGRGANVLTFGAGSRLTVL.

The rearrangement links TRBV18 to TRBJ1-1; D unclear. CDR1 and CDR2 from the germline V gene are KGHSH and LQKENI. With 3 bases removed from V and 1 base from J, the gap between germline ends came to 12 bases. This CDR3 region has 15 residues. The CDR3 region is CASSPGTEQNTEAFF. As DNA, the CDR3 is TGTGCCAGCTCACCGGGAACAGAGCAGAACACTGAAGCTTTCTTT.